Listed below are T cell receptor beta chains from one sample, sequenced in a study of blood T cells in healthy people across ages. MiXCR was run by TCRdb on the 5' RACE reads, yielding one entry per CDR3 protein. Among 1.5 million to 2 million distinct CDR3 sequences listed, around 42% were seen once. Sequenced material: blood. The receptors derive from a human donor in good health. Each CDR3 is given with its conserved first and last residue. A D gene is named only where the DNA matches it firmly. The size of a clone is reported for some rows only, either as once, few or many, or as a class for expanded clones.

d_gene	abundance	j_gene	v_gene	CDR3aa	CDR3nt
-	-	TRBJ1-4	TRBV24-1	CATSDPSGPGEKLFF	TGTGCCACCAGTGATCCCTCCGGGCCCGGAGAAAAACTGTTTTTT
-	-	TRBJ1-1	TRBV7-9	CASSLVVETEAFF	TGTGCCAGCAGCTTGGTTGTAGAGACTGAAGCTTTCTTT
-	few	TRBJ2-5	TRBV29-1	CSVEAKLTYTQYF	TGCAGCGTTGAGGCCAAACTAACTTATACCCAGTACTTC
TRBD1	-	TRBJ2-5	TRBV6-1	CASSEGRGGQGAEETQYF	TGCGCCAGCAGTGAAGGCCGGGGGGGACAGGGGGCGGAAGAGACCCAGTACTTC
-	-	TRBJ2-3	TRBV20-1	CSATGILGADTQYF	TGCAGTGCTACCGGAATTCTAGGTGCAGATACGCAGTATTTT
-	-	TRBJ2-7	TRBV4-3	CASSQDRVLPSDEQYF	TGCGCCAGCAGCCAAGATAGGGTGCTACCCAGCGACGAGCAGTACTTC
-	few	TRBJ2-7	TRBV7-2	CASSLTGTGLEQYF	TGTGCCAGCAGCTTGACAGGGACTGGTCTCGAGCAGTACTTC
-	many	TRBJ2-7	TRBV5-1	CASSLGVGGNSYEQYF	TGCGCCAGCAGCTTGGGGGTAGGGGGGAACTCCTACGAGCAGTACTTC
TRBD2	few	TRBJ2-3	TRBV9	CASSVESAGGSTDTQYF	TGTGCCAGCAGCGTAGAGAGCGCGGGGGGGAGCACAGATACGCAGTATTTT
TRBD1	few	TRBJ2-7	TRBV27	CASSWDRNYYEQYF	TGTGCCAGCAGTTGGGACAGAAACTACTACGAGCAGTACTTC
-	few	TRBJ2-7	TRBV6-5	CASSLIVTHEQYF	TGTGCCAGCAGTTTGATTGTAACGCACGAGCAGTACTTC
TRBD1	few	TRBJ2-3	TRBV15	CATGQGRGADTQYF	TGTGCCACCGGACAGGGGAGAGGGGCAGATACGCAGTATTTT
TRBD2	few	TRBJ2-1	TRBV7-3	CASSPRGTSGVGEQFF	TGTGCCAGCAGCCCACGGGGGACTAGCGGGGTTGGTGAGCAGTTCTTC
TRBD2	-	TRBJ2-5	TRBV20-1	CSASGRGDDLETQYF	TGCAGTGCTAGTGGGCGGGGGGACGATTTAGAGACCCAGTACTTC
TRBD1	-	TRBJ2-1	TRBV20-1	CSARDRGEGEQFF	TGCAGTGCTAGGGACAGGGGAGAAGGGGAGCAGTTCTTC
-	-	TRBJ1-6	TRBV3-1	CASSPRVISYNSPLHF	TGTGCCAGCAGCCCGAGGGTAATCTCCTATAATTCACCCCTCCACTTT
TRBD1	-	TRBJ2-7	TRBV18	CASSPRSDRARGEQYF	TGTGCCAGCTCACCTAGAAGCGACAGGGCTCGAGGGGAGCAGTACTTC
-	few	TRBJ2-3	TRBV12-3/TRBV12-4	CASSADPTPTDTQYF	TGTGCCAGCAGTGCCGACCCAACTCCCACAGATACGCAGTATTTT
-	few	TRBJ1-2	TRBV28	CASSLRGGPHYGYTF	TGTGCCAGCAGTTTAAGGGGGGGGCCTCACTATGGCTACACCTTC
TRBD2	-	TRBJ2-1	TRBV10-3	CAISGTSGDEQFF	TGTGCCATCAGTGGGACTAGCGGGGATGAGCAGTTCTTC
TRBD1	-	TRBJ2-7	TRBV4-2	CASSQEGTGAYNEQYF	TGTGCCAGCAGCCAAGAGGGGACAGGGGCGTATAACGAGCAGTACTTC
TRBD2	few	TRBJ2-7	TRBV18	CASSQSGVYNYEQYF	TGTGCCAGCTCACAGAGCGGGGTTTACAACTACGAGCAGTACTTC
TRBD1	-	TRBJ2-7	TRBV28	CASLFGGSGGNEQYF	TGTGCCAGCCTGTTCGGGGGTTCAGGGGGCAACGAGCAGTACTTC
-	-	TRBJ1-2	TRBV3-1	CASSKSGVNGYTF	TGTGCCAGCAGCAAAAGCGGGGTAAATGGCTACACCTTC
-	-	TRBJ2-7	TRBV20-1	CSARDLAGTPSDEQYF	TGCAGTGCTAGAGATCTAGCCGGGACCCCCAGCGACGAGCAGTACTTC
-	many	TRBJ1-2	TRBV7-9	CASSLGAGYGYTF	TGTGCCAGCAGTTTAGGGGCAGGGTATGGCTACACCTTC
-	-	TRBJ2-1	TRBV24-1	CATCKGLSNEQFF	TGTGCCACCTGCAAGGGGCTATCCAATGAGCAGTTCTTC
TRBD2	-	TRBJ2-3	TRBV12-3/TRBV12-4	CASNWGGGTDTQYF	TGTGCCAGCAATTGGGGAGGGGGCACAGATACGCAGTATTTT
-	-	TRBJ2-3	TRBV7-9	CASSATRRVDTQYF	TGTGCCAGCAGCGCCACTAGGAGGGTAGATACGCAGTATTTT
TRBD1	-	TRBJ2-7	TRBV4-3	CASSQDRGKEDEQYF	TGCGCCAGCAGCCAAGACAGGGGGAAGGAAGACGAGCAGTACTTC
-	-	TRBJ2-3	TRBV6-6	CASSYSLPSTDTQYF	TGTGCCAGCAGTTACTCTCTGCCTAGCACAGATACGCAGTATTTT
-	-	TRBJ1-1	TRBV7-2	CASSLGLTYRVNTEAFF	TGTGCCAGCAGCTTAGGGCTTACTTACAGGGTAAACACTGAAGCTTTCTTT
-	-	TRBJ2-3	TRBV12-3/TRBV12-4	CASNLDGVNTDTQYF	TGTGCCAGCAATTTGGACGGCGTTAACACAGATACGCAGTATTTT
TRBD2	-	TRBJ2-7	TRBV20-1	CSARAFGGYEQYF	TGCAGTGCTAGAGCCTTCGGGGGGTACGAGCAGTACTTC
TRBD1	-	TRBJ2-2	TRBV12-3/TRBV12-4	CASSFETGGAGELFF	TGTGCCAGCAGTTTCGAGACAGGGGGTGCCGGGGAGCTGTTTTTT
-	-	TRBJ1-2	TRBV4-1	CASSSSGDPYGYTF	TGCGCCAGCAGCAGTAGCGGGGACCCCTATGGCTACACCTTC
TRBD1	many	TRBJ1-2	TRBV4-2	CASSLPGQANYGYTF	TGTGCCAGCAGCCTCCCCGGACAGGCTAACTATGGCTACACCTTC
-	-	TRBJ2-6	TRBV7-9	CASQGESGANALTF	TGTGCCAGTCAAGGCGAGTCTGGGGCCAACGCCCTGACTTTC
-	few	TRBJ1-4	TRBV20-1	CSARDREGANEKLFF	TGCAGTGCTAGAGACAGGGAGGGAGCTAATGAAAAACTGTTTTTT
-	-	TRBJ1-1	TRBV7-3	CASSLGRSSEAFF	TGTGCCAGCAGCTTAGGTAGGAGCTCTGAGGCTTTCTTT
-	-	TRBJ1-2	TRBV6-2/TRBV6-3	CASSYSMAGQSGYTF	TGTGCCAGCAGTTACTCGATGGCTGGGCAGAGCGGCTACACCTTC
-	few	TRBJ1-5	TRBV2	CASSRIVNSNQPQHF	TGTGCCAGCAGTCGGATTGTTAATAGCAATCAGCCCCAGCATTTT
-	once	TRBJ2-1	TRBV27	CASSLYTPGLETYNEQFF	TGTGCCAGCAGTTTATATACCCCGGGGCTGGAAACCTACAATGAGCAGTTCTTC
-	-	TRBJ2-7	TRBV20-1	CSARDGAYGQYF	TGCAGTGCTAGAGATGGAGCCTACGGGCAGTACTTC
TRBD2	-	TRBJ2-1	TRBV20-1	CRPSRGGPNNEQFF	TGCAGACCCTCGCGGGGGGGCCCCAACAATGAGCAGTTCTTC
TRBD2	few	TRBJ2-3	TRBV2	CASSPGLALGDTQYF	TGTGCCAGCAGCCCGGGACTAGCTCTGGGAGATACGCAGTATTTT
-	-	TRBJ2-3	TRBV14	CASSPTQFGTDTQYF	TGTGCCAGCAGCCCAACTCAGTTCGGCACAGATACGCAGTATTTT
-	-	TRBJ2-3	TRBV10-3	CAISTDPNTDTQYF	TGTGCCATCAGCACGGACCCAAACACAGATACGCAGTATTTT
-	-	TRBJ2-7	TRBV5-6	CASSLWHTPYEQYF	TGTGCCAGCAGCTTGTGGCACACCCCCTACGAGCAGTACTTC
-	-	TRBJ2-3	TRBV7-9	CASHPDTQYF	TGTGCCAGCCATCCAGATACGCAGTATTTT
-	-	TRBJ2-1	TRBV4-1	CASGQRAGFDNEQFF	TGCGCCAGCGGCCAAAGAGCAGGGTTCGACAATGAGCAGTTCTTC
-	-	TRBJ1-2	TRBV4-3	CASSQEGGGYGYTF	TGCGCCAGCAGCCAAGAGGGGGGAGGCTATGGCTACACCTTC
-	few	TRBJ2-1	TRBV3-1	CASSQTETAVPGNEQFF	TGTGCCAGCAGCCAGACAGAGACGGCCGTCCCGGGGAATGAGCAGTTCTTC
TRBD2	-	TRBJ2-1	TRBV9	CASSVVEAGFYNEQFF	TGTGCCAGCAGCGTAGTCGAAGCGGGATTTTACAATGAGCAGTTCTTC
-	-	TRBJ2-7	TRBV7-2	CASSWDLDNEQYF	TGTGCTAGCAGCTGGGACCTGGACAATGAGCAGTACTTC
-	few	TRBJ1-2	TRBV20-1	CSASRAQEGYTF	TGCAGTGCTAGCCGGGCCCAAGAGGGCTACACCTTC
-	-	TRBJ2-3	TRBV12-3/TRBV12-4	CASSFGPDTQYF	TGTGCCAGCAGTTTTGGCCCAGATACGCAGTATTTT
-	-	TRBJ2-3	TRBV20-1	CSVSRTDTQYF	TGCAGTGTATCCCGTACAGATACGCAGTATTTT